These 24 T cell receptor beta chains originate from one sample sequenced in a study of T cells in Graves' hyperthyroidism and ophthalmopathy. Amplification targeted TCR beta CDR3 regions from RNA transcripts. Using the HTBI primer set, a first-round RT-PCR was run on the TCR CDR3. TCRdb called the multiplex PCR reads again in MiXCR, with one record for every CDR3 protein. The sample includes a few hundred thousand distinct CDR3 sequences, roughly 20% of them seen just once. Sample: blood. These receptors were obtained from a man in his late teens or twenties with Graves' hyperthyroidism.

This clonotype came up a few times. The conserved final phenylalanine or tryptophan is absent from the CDR3, which likely points to a read error. CDR3 nucleotides: TGTGCTAGTGGTTTGGCGTTAGCTCAGCCCCAGCATTCT. This translates into CASGLALAQPQHS. This chain uses TRBV12-5 with TRBJ1-5, with D uncertain. This CDR3 has 13 amino acids. V was cut by 1 base and J by 6 bases, with 7 bases left in between. The germline gives CDR1 LGHNT, CDR2 FRNRAP.

This clonotype was picked up many times. The chain recombines TRBV20-1 with TRBJ2-4; no clear D. Looked up from germline, CDR1 is DFQATT and CDR2 is SNEGSKA (reference sequence). This CDR3 has 12 amino acids. V lost 4 bases, J lost 7 bases, and 11 bases lay in between. In nucleotides, the CDR3 is TGCAGTGCTACCTCCCTCGGGAACATTCAGTACTTC. Translation: CSATSLGNIQYF.

At least ten counts were recorded for this clonotype. The rearrangement links TRBV27 to TRBJ2-2, with a possible D match to TRBD2 (5 bases). Trimming removed 4 bases at V and 5 bases at J, with 11 bases between. In germline, CDR1 is MNHEY, CDR2 SMNVEV (reference sequence). CDR3 size: 14 residues. The CDR3 here is CASSWSGMTGELFF. The CDR3 region has the DNA TGTGCCAGCAGTTGGAGCGGTATGACCGGGGAGCTGTTTTTT.

This clonotype showed up many times. The rearrangement uses TRBV6-1 and TRBJ2-7; the D call may be TRBD1 or TRBD2 (5 bases each). The CDR3 covers 15 residues. V lost 6 bases to trimming and J lost 2 bases, with 17 bases between them. Per the germline V gene, CDR1 is MNHNS and CDR2 is SASEGT. DNA of the CDR3: TGTGCCAGCAGCCCTGGGTGGCCGGGGCCCTACGAGCAGTACTTC. Its protein is CASSPGWPGPYEQYF.

This clonotype was detected many times. The J gene is TRBJ1-5, the V gene TRBV28; the match to TRBD1 covers 7 bases. The V segment lost 6 bases and the J segment 4 bases; nucleotides outside the gene matches: 9. The germline CDR1 and CDR2 sequences are MDHEN and SYDVKM. The length of the CDR3 is 15 residues. CDR3 sequence reads: CASRSQGWGNQPQHF. CDR3 DNA: TGTGCCAGCAGGTCACAGGGGTGGGGAAATCAGCCCCAGCATTTT. Filled out from reference TRBV28 and TRBJ1-5, the complete variable domain reads DVKVTQSSRYLVKRTGEKVFLECVQDMDHENMFWYRQDPGLGLRLIYFSYDVKMKEKGDIPEGYSVSREKKERFSLILESASTNQTSMYLCASRSQGWGNQPQHFGDGTRLSIL.

This clonotype was seen only a few times. Its ends do not fully match the called genes, so a read error is possible. The rearrangement joins TRBV20-1 to TRBJ2-7, with D possibly being TRBD1 or TRBD2 (5 bases each). Germline-derived CDR1 and CDR2 are DFQATT and SNEGSKA (reference sequence). This CDR3 has 13 amino acids. CDR3 DNA sequence: TGCAGTGCCCCAGCAGGGAGTACCTACGGGCAGTACTTC. This codes for CSAPAGSTYGQYF.

This clonotype was observed many times. CDR3 DNA: TGTGCCAGCAGTTTAACCGGGACAGATCAGCCCCAGCATTTT. This sequence encodes CASSLTGTDQPQHF. This chain links TRBV12-3 or TRBV12-4 with TRBJ1-5; 7 bases fit TRBD1. The CDR3 extends over 14 amino acids. V shed 2 bases, J shed 5 bases, and the junction held 3 bases outside the gene matches.

A few counts support this clonotype. The J gene is TRBJ2-7, the V gene TRBV6-1; D is undetermined. Germline values: CDR1 MNHNS, CDR2 SASEGT. CDR3 size: 13 residues. V lost 3 bases and J lost 2, with 8 bases in between. The CDR3: CASSEAIPYEQYF. The CDR3 DNA is TGTGCCAGCAGTGAGGCAATCCCCTACGAGCAGTACTTC.

By sample fraction, this clonotype is medium-sized (0.01 to 0.1%). V is TRBV2 and J is TRBJ1-2, with D possibly matching TRBD1 (5 bases). Trimming left V 7 bases short and J 3 bases short, with 12 bases between. This CDR3 is 13 amino acids long. Germline CDR1 SNHLY, CDR2 FYNNEI. DNA of the CDR3: TGTGCCAGCATCACGGGGACCTACTATGGCTACACCTTC. It yields the protein CASITGTYYGYTF.

This clonotype was detected many times. V usage is TRBV28 and J usage is TRBJ1-5, with D maybe TRBD1 (5 bases). The CDR3 loop spans 14 amino acids. The germline gives CDR1 MDHEN, CDR2 SYDVKM. V lost 1 base, J lost 9 bases, and 13 bases lay in between. The CDR3: CASSLSDILLPQHF. The CDR3 DNA reads as TGTGCCAGCAGTTTATCGGACATTCTCTTGCCCCAGCATTTT.

This clonotype was counted many times. The rearrangement joins TRBV28 to TRBJ2-7, with D possibly being TRBD1 (6 bases). Trimming took off 1 base at V and 5 bases at J, with 18 bases between the two ends. The V gene's germline CDR1 is MDHEN and CDR2 SYDVKM. The CDR3 loop spans 16 amino acids. CDR3 DNA: TGTGCCAGCAGTTTATCCCGAAATTACAGGGACCACGAGCAGTACTTC. This encodes CASSLSRNYRDHEQYF.

This clonotype showed up many times. V and J are TRBV20-1 and TRBJ2-7; no clear D gene. The V and J ends lost 0 bases and 0 bases respectively, with 12 bases between them. The CDR3 spans 15 residues. Germline assignment: CDR1 DFQATT and CDR2 SNEGSKA (reference sequence). CDR3 sequence reads: CSARDGSESSYEQYF. CDR3 coding DNA: TGCAGTGCTAGAGATGGAAGCGAGAGCTCCTACGAGCAGTACTTC.

This clonotype appeared many times. V and J are TRBV4-1 and TRBJ1-1; D gene unclear. The V and J ends lost 3 bases and 1 base respectively, with 9 bases between them. This CDR3 comprises 14 residues. From germline, CDR1 is MGHRA and CDR2 YSYEKL. This chain's CDR3 is CASSQGRWNTEAFF. In nucleotides, the CDR3 is TGCGCCAGCAGCCAGGGCCGTTGGAACACTGAAGCTTTCTTT.

In this sample, this clonotype turned up many times. The chain is built from TRBV28 and TRBJ2-7, with a weak D call TRBD2 (5 bases). Trimming removed 7 bases at V and 6 bases at J, with 13 bases between. The germline V gene has CDR1 MDHEN and CDR2 SYDVKM. CDR3 size: 12 residues. The CDR3 region is CASNRREGEQYF. The CDR3 nucleotides are TGTGCCAGCAATCGGAGAGAGGGCGAGCAGTACTTC.

This chain links TRBV3-1 with TRBJ2-7; 8 nucleotides align to TRBD2. V was clipped by 4 bases and J by 5 bases; unmatched bases: 13. The germline V gene has CDR1 LGHDT and CDR2 YNNKEL (reference sequence). CDR3 length: 16 residues. The CDR3 region has the DNA TGTGCCAGCAGCCGAGGACTAGCCGCATTTCTGAACGAGCAGTACTTC. It translates to CASSRGLAAFLNEQYF.

The chain couples TRBV7-2 to TRBJ1-5; tentatively, D is TRBD1 (5 bases). The V end lost 5 bases, the J end lost 7 bases, and 12 bases lay between the germline ends. CDR1 and CDR2 from the germline V gene are SGHTA and FQGNSA. There are 13 residues in the CDR3. For the CDR3, the DNA is TGTGCCAGCAGCGAACTTCGGGACCAGCCCCAGCATTTT. It specifies CASSELRDQPQHF. The entire variable domain, with the rest obtained from reference TRBV7-2 and TRBJ1-5, is as follows: GAGVSQSPSNKVTEKGKDVELRCDPISGHTALYWYRQSLGQGLEFLIYFQGNSAPDKSGLPSDRFSAERTGGSVSTLTIQRTQQEDSAVYLCASSELRDQPQHFGDGTRLSIL.

This clonotype appeared many times. The chain links TRBV6-1 to TRBJ1-5; 9 positions agree with TRBD1. Looked up from germline, CDR1 is MNHNS and CDR2 is SASEGT. V was clipped by 4 bases and J by 2 bases; unmatched bases: 6. The CDR3 consists of 16 residues. The CDR3 sequence is CASSGGQGRGNQPQHF. CDR3 coding DNA: TGTGCCAGCAGTGGGGGACAGGGAAGGGGCAATCAGCCCCAGCATTTT.

This clonotype appeared many times. The rearrangement uses TRBV7-9 and TRBJ2-2; possible D gene TRBD1, 6 bases. Germline V gives CDR1 SEHNR, CDR2 FQNEAQ (reference sequence). The V end lost 1 base, the J end lost 2 bases, and 17 bases lay between the germline ends. This CDR3 contains 18 residues. CDR3 protein: CASSLGAGAPVNTGELFF. Here the CDR3 DNA reads TGTGCCAGCAGCTTAGGGGCAGGGGCCCCCGTCAACACCGGGGAGCTGTTTTTT.

This clonotype came up many times. V gene TRBV10-3 combines with J gene TRBJ1-5, with D maybe TRBD1 (6 bases). V was clipped by 4 bases and J by 5 bases, with 12 bases between them. The CDR3 length is 14 residues. CDR1 ENHRY and CDR2 SYGVKD come from the germline V gene. CDR3 sequence: CAISVKGGDQPQHF. In DNA, the CDR3 is TGTGCCATCAGTGTCAAGGGGGGAGATCAGCCCCAGCATTTT.

This chain connects TRBV30 to TRBJ1-5; D uncertain. The V end lost 2 bases, the J end lost 0 bases, and 11 bases lay between the germline ends. This CDR3 is 15 amino acids long. CDR1 is GTSNPN and CDR2 is SVGIG in the germline V gene (reference sequence). The CDR3 coding sequence is TGTGCCTGGAGTCTTACGTCCTATAGCAATCAGCCCCAGCATTTT. This gives the protein CAWSLTSYSNQPQHF.

The V and J genes are TRBV5-1 and TRBJ2-2; TRBD2 aligns across 8 bases. This CDR3 is built from 15 residues. Germline CDR1 SGHRS, CDR2 YFSETQ. Germline trimming cut 5 bases from V and 4 bases from J; bases unmatched to any gene: 7. The CDR3 loop reads CASSLSGVTTGELFF. In DNA, the CDR3 is TGCGCCAGCAGTCTTAGCGGGGTTACCACCGGGGAGCTGTTTTTT.

Ten or more counts support this clonotype. This rearrangement joins TRBV29-1 to TRBJ1-2; TRBD1 aligns across 10 bases. CDR1 SQVTM and CDR2 ANQGSEA come from the germline V gene. With 5 bases clipped from V and 4 bases from J, the junction kept 10 bases outside the gene matches. The CDR3 consists of 15 residues. The CDR3 loop is CSVTRQGASSYGYTF. For the CDR3, the DNA is TGCAGCGTTACCCGACAGGGGGCCTCCTCCTATGGCTACACCTTC.

This clonotype was observed many times. This chain uses TRBV9 with TRBJ2-4, with TRBD1 as a possible D gene (6 bases). Germline CDR1 SGDLS, CDR2 YYNGEE. This CDR3 comprises 15 residues. Trimming shortened V by 3 bases and J by 0 bases, and 10 bases separated the two germline ends. The CDR3: CASSEGHGAKNIQYF. For the CDR3, the DNA is TGTGCCAGCAGCGAGGGACACGGAGCCAAAAACATTCAGTACTTC.

This clonotype was seen many times. The J gene is TRBJ2-7, the V gene TRBV15; possibly TRBD1 or TRBD2 for D (7 bases each). In germline, CDR1 is LNHNV, CDR2 YYDKDF (reference sequence). The CDR3 is made up of 14 amino acids. The ends were cut back, 8 bases at V and 2 bases at J, with 16 bases in the middle. In DNA, the CDR3 is TGTGCCACCCAGCGGGGCCAGGGGGCCTACGAGCAGTACTTC. The encoded protein is CATQRGQGAYEQYF.